This is a list of T cell receptor beta chains from one sample in a study of T cell repertoires in cytomegalovirus infection. From the reads, TCRdb called clonotypes with MiXCR, one entry per CDR3 protein. The sample has a few hundred thousand distinct CDR3 sequences, about 17% seen once. Sequences were obtained from CD8+ T cells from PBMCs. These receptors all come from a human donor in good health (CMV status not recorded). Some clones in this sample may be carry-over from other donors' samples. Both conserved end residues are part of each CDR3. Each record gives: CDR3 length, clone size, D gene, V gene, J gene, CDR3 DNA, CDR3 protein. D genes are given only for firm matches. Clone size appears in some rows only: once, few, many, or a class for an expanded clone.

len: 14; abundance: few; d_gene: .; v_gene: TRBV29-1; j_gene: TRBJ1-3; CDR3nt: TGCAGCGTGGGAAGTTCTTCCTCTGGAAACACCATATATTTT; CDR3aa: CSVGSSSSGNTIYF
len: 15; abundance: many; d_gene: .; v_gene: TRBV7-8; j_gene: TRBJ1-1; CDR3nt: TGTGCCAGCAGCTTCTTCCCAGAGTCTGACACTGAAGCTTTCTTT; CDR3aa: CASSFFPESDTEAFF
len: 15; abundance: many; d_gene: .; v_gene: TRBV12-3/TRBV12-4; j_gene: TRBJ1-1; CDR3nt: TGTGCCAGCAGTCCAAACCCCGAGTCGAACACTGAAGCTTTCTTT; CDR3aa: CASSPNPESNTEAFF
len: 13; abundance: few; d_gene: .; v_gene: TRBV2; j_gene: TRBJ1-2; CDR3nt: TGTGCCAGCAGTGACACAGATAACTATGGCTACACCTTC; CDR3aa: CASSDTDNYGYTF
len: 12; abundance: once; d_gene: .; v_gene: TRBV5-5; j_gene: TRBJ1-1; CDR3nt: TGTGCCAGCAGCCCGTGGGGGCTTGAAGCTTTCTTT; CDR3aa: CASSPWGLEAFF
len: 17; abundance: few; d_gene: TRBD1; v_gene: TRBV5-1; j_gene: TRBJ1-2; CDR3nt: TGCGCCAGCAGCTTGGGTCCTTACAGGGGATCTAACTATGGCTACACCTTC; CDR3aa: CASSLGPYRGSNYGYTF
len: 16; abundance: few; d_gene: .; v_gene: TRBV4-3; j_gene: TRBJ2-2; CDR3nt: TGCGCCAGCAGCCAGGAACAGGGCTTGGGGGCCGGGGAGCTGTTTTTT; CDR3aa: CASSQEQGLGAGELFF
len: 15; abundance: few; d_gene: .; v_gene: TRBV7-9; j_gene: TRBJ2-7; CDR3nt: TGTGCCAGCAGCTCCCGGGACTCCAGACCCTACGAGCAGTACTTC; CDR3aa: CASSSRDSRPYEQYF
len: 13; abundance: .; d_gene: .; v_gene: TRBV7-9; j_gene: TRBJ2-5; CDR3nt: TGTGCCAGCAGCTGGGCGGAGAAGGAGACCCAGTACTTC; CDR3aa: CASSWAEKETQYF
len: 15; abundance: many; d_gene: .; v_gene: TRBV5-1; j_gene: TRBJ2-3; CDR3nt: TGCGCCAGCAGCTTGGAGGGACCCGGGGGAGATACGCAGTATTTT; CDR3aa: CASSLEGPGGDTQYF
len: 17; abundance: few; d_gene: TRBD1; v_gene: TRBV4-2; j_gene: TRBJ2-2; CDR3nt: TGTGCCAGCAGCCAAGATTTGACAGGGATGAACACCGGGGAGCTGTTTTTT; CDR3aa: CASSQDLTGMNTGELFF
len: 18; abundance: many; d_gene: TRBD2; v_gene: TRBV7-8; j_gene: TRBJ2-5; CDR3nt: TGTGCCAGCAGGCCGACGACTAGCGGGGGGGTTAATTGGGAGACCCAGTACTTC; CDR3aa: CASRPTTSGGVNWETQYF
len: 12; abundance: many; d_gene: .; v_gene: TRBV7-9; j_gene: TRBJ2-1; CDR3nt: TGTGCCAGCAGCCGTGGGGAGAATGAGCAGTTCTTC; CDR3aa: CASSRGENEQFF
len: 15; abundance: few; d_gene: .; v_gene: TRBV6-5; j_gene: TRBJ2-7; CDR3nt: TGTGCCAGCAGTCTGACGGAGACCCTCTCCTACGAGCAGTACTTC; CDR3aa: CASSLTETLSYEQYF
len: 18; abundance: .; d_gene: .; v_gene: TRBV19; j_gene: TRBJ1-4; CDR3nt: TGTGCCAGTAGTATAACGGGTTTTTTCGCGCCCTCGAGTGAAAAACTGTTTTTT; CDR3aa: CASSITGFFAPSSEKLFF
len: 12; abundance: few; d_gene: .; v_gene: TRBV7-8; j_gene: TRBJ2-3; CDR3nt: TGTGCCAGCGAGGCGAGCACAGATACGCAGTATTTT; CDR3aa: CASEASTDTQYF
len: 16; abundance: .; d_gene: .; v_gene: TRBV20-1; j_gene: TRBJ2-7; CDR3nt: TGCAGTGCTAGAGCCTTCAAGGAGGACCCTAGGGACGAGCAGTACTTC; CDR3aa: CSARAFKEDPRDEQYF
len: 18; abundance: many; d_gene: TRBD2; v_gene: TRBV7-2; j_gene: TRBJ2-3; CDR3nt: TGTGCCAGCAGCTTAGCGGGGACTAGCGGGGGTCCCACAGATACGCAGTATTTT; CDR3aa: CASSLAGTSGGPTDTQYF
len: 15; abundance: many; d_gene: TRBD1; v_gene: TRBV6-5; j_gene: TRBJ1-5; CDR3nt: TGTGCCAGCAGCCCGGGGACAGTTAGCAATCAGCCCCAGCATTTT; CDR3aa: CASSPGTVSNQPQHF
len: 16; abundance: few; d_gene: .; v_gene: TRBV28; j_gene: TRBJ2-1; CDR3nt: TGTGCCAGCAGTTTAGACCGGGCCTTCCCCTACAATGAGCAGTTCTTC; CDR3aa: CASSLDRAFPYNEQFF
len: 15; abundance: many; d_gene: TRBD1; v_gene: TRBV7-2; j_gene: TRBJ2-5; CDR3nt: TGTGCCAGCAGCTCGGGACAGGGCCTGGGGGAGACCCAGTACTTC; CDR3aa: CASSSGQGLGETQYF
len: 15; abundance: many; d_gene: .; v_gene: TRBV7-9; j_gene: TRBJ1-5; CDR3nt: TGTGCCAGCAGCTTAGATTTTGGAAACAATCAGCCCCAGCATTTT; CDR3aa: CASSLDFGNNQPQHF